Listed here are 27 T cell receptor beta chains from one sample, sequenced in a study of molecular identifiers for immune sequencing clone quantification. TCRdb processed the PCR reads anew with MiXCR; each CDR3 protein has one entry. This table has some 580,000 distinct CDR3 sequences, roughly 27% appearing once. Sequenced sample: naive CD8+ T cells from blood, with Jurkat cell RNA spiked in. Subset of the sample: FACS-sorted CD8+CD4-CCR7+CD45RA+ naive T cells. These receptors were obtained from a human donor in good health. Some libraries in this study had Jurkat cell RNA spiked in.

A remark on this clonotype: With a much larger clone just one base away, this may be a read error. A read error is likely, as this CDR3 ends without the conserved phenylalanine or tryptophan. This chain's CDR3 is CASSQGDPYEQYI. CDR3 DNA sequence: TGCGCCAGCAGCCAAGGGGACCCCTACGAGCAGTACATC. The V and J genes are TRBV4-1 and TRBJ2-7; D tentatively reads TRBD1 or TRBD2 (5 bases each). V gave up 1 base and J gave up 2 bases, with 6 bases separating them. CDR3 length: 13 residues. Germline CDR1 MGHRA, CDR2 YSYEKL.

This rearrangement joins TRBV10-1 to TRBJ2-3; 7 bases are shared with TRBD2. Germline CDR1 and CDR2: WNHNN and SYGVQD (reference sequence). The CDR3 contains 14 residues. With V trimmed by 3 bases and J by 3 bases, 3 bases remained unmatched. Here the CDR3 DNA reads TGCGCCAGCAGTGATCTAGCGGTGACAGATACGCAGTATTTT. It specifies CASSDLAVTDTQYF.

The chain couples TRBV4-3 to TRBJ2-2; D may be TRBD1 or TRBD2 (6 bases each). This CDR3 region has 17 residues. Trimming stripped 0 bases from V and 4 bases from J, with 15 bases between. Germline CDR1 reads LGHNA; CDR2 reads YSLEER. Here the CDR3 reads CASSQDRGARGTGELFF. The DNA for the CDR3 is TGCGCCAGCAGCCAAGATAGGGGGGCGCGGGGCACCGGGGAGCTGTTTTTT.

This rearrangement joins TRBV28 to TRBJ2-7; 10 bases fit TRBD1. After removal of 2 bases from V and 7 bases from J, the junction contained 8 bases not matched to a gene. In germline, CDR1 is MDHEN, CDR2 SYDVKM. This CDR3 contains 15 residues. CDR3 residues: CASSLPTGGSREQYF. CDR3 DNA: TGTGCCAGCAGTTTACCGACAGGGGGCTCGCGGGAGCAGTACTTC. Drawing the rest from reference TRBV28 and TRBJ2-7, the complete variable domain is DVKVTQSSRYLVKRTGEKVFLECVQDMDHENMFWYRQDPGLGLRLIYFSYDVKMKEKGDIPEGYSVSREKKERFSLILESASTNQTSMYLCASSLPTGGSREQYFGPGTRLTVT.

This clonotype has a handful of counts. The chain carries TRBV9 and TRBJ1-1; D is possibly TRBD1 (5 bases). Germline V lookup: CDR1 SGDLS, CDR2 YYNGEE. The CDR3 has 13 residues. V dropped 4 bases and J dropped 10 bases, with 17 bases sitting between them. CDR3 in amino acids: CASSPGEPRGAFF. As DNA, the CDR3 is TGTGCCAGCAGCCCGGGGGAGCCTCGAGGAGCTTTCTTT.

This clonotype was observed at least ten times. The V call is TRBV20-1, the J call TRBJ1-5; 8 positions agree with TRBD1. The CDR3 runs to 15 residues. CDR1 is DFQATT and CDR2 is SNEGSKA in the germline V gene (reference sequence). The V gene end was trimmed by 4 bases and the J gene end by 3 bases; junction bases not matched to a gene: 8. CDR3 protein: CSAKDRDRPNQPQHF. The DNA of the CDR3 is TGCAGTGCTAAGGACAGGGATCGGCCCAATCAGCCCCAGCATTTT.

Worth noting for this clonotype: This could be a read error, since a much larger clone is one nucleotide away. Here the CDR3 DNA reads TGTGCCAGCAGTTTAGAGAATTCACCCCTCCACTTT. It translates to CASSLENSPLHF. V gene TRBV12-3 or TRBV12-4 combines with J gene TRBJ1-6; D gene unclear. This CDR3 is built from 12 residues. Trimming pared 1 base from V and 7 bases from J, leaving 2 bases between.

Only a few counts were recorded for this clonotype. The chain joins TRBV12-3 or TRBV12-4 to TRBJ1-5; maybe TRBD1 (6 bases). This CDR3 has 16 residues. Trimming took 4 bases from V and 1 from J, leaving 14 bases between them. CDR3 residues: CASSSYRVGSNQPQHF. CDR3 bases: TGTGCCAGCAGTTCATACAGGGTTGGCAGCAATCAGCCCCAGCATTTT.

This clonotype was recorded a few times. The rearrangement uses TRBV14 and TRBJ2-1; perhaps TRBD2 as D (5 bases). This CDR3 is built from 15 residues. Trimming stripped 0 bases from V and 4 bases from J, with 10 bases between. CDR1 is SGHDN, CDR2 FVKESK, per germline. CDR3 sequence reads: CASSQEIEGYNEQFF. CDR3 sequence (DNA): TGTGCCAGCAGCCAAGAAATCGAGGGATACAATGAGCAGTTCTTC.

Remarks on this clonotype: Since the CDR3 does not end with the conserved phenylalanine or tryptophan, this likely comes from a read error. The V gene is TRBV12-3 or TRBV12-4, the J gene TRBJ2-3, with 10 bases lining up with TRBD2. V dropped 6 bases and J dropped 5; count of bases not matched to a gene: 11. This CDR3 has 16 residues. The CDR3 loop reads CASSRASGGVRDTQYV. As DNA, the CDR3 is TGTGCCAGCAGCCGAGCTAGCGGGGGTGTTAGAGATACGCAGTATGTT.

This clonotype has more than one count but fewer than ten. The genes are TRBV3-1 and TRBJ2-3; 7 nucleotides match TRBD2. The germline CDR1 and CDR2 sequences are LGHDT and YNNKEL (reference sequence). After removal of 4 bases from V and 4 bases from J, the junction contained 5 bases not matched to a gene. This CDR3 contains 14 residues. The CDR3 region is CASSRASGADTQYF. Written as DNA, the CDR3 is TGTGCCAGCAGCCGGGCTAGCGGAGCAGATACGCAGTATTTT.

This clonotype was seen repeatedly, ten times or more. The CDR3 here is CATPTPLGASYEQYF. The CDR3, as DNA: TGTGCCACCCCAACCCCACTGGGAGCCTCCTACGAGCAGTACTTC. The chain couples TRBV6-1 to TRBJ2-7; tentatively, D is TRBD2 (5 bases). The CDR3 covers 15 residues. The germline V and J ends were trimmed by 10 bases and 0 bases, with 19 bases remaining between them. Germline assignment: CDR1 MNHNS and CDR2 SASEGT.

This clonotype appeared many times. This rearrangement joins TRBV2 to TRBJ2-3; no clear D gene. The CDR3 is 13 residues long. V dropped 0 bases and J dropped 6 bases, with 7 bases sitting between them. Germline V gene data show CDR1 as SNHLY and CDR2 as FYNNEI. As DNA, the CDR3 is TGTGCCAGCAGTGAAGCGGGAAGTGATACGCAGTATTTT. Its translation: CASSEAGSDTQYF.

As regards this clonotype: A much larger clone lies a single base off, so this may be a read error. For the CDR3, the DNA is TGCGCCAGCAGCTGTTTAGGGAGCACTGAAGCTTTCTTT. It yields the protein CASSCLGSTEAFF. V usage is TRBV5-1 and J usage is TRBJ1-1, with unresolved D. Per germline, CDR1 SGHRS and CDR2 YFSETQ. The CDR3 contains 13 residues. The germline V and J ends were trimmed by 3 bases and 4 bases, with 10 bases remaining between them.

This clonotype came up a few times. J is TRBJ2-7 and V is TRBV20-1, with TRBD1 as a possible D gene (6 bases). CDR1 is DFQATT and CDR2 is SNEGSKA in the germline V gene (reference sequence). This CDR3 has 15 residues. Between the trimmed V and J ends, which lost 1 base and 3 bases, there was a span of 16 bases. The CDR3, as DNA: TGCAGTGCTAGAGTCAGCAGACAGGTTCACTACGAGCAGTACTTC. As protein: CSARVSRQVHYEQYF.

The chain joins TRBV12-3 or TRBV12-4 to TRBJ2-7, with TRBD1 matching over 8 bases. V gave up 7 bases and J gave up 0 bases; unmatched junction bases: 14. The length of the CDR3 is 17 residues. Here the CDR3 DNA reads TGTGCCAGCATCCAAGATTTGGGGACAGGTTTCTCCTACGAGCAGTACTTC. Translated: CASIQDLGTGFSYEQYF.

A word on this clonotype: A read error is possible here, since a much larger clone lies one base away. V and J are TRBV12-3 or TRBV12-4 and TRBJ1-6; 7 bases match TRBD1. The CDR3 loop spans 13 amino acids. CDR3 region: CASAFRDSSPPHF. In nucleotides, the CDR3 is TGTGCCAGCGCCTTTCGGGACAGCTCACCCCCCCACTTT.

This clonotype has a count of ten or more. CDR3: CSVEGRRSGNTIYF. In DNA form, the CDR3 reads TGCAGCGTTGAGGGCAGACGCTCTGGAAACACCATATATTTT. The V and J genes are TRBV29-1 and TRBJ1-3; no definite D call. CDR1 and CDR2 (germline): SQVTM, ANQGSEA. This CDR3 is 14 amino acids long. Deletions cut 3 bases from V and 0 bases from J, with 9 bases between.

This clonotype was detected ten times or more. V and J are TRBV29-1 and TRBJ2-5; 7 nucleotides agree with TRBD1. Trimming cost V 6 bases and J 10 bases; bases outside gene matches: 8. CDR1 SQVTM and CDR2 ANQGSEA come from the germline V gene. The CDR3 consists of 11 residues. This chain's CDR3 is CSVPGTDGQYF. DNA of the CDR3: TGCAGCGTGCCGGGGACAGACGGCCAGTACTTC. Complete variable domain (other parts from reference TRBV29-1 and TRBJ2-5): SAVISQKPSRDICQRGTSLTIQCQVDSQVTMMFWYRQQPGQSLTLIATANQGSEATYESGFVIDKFPISRPNLTFSTLTVSNMSPEDSSIYLCSVPGTDGQYFGPGTRLLVL.

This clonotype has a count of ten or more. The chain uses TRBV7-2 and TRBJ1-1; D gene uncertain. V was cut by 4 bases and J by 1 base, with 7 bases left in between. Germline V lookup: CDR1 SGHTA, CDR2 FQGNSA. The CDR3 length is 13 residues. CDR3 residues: CASSSWENTEAFF. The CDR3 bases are TGTGCCAGCAGCTCATGGGAGAACACTGAAGCTTTCTTT. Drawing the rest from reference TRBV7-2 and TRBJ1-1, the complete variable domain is GAGVSQSPSNKVTEKGKDVELRCDPISGHTALYWYRQSLGQGLEFLIYFQGNSAPDKSGLPSDRFSAERTGGSVSTLTIQRTQQEDSAVYLCASSSWENTEAFFGQGTRLTVV.

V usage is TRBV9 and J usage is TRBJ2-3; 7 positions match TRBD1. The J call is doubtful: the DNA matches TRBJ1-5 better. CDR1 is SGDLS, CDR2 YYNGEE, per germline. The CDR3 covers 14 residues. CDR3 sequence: CASSVVGGTDTQHF. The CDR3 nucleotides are TGTGCCAGCAGCGTAGTTGGAGGGACAGATACGCAGCATTTT.

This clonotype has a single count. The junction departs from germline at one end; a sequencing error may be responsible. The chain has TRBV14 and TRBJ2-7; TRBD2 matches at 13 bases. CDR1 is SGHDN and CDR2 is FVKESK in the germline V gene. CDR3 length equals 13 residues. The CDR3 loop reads CAGSRLAGGEQYF. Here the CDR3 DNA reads TGTGCCGGCAGCCGACTAGCGGGAGGTGAGCAGTACTTC.

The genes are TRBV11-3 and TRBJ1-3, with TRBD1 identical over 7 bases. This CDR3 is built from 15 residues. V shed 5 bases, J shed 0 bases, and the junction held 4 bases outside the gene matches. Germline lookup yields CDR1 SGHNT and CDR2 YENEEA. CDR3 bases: TGTGCCAGCAGCGACGGGACAGCCTCTGGAAACACCATATATTTT. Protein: CASSDGTASGNTIYF.

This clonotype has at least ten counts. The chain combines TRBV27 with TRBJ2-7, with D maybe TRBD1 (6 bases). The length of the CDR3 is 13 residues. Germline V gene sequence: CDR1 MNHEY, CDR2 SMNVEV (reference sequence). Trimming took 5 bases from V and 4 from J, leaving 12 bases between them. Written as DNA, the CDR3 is TGTGCCAGCAGTCCACAGGGTGGGTACGAGCAGTACTTC. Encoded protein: CASSPQGGYEQYF.

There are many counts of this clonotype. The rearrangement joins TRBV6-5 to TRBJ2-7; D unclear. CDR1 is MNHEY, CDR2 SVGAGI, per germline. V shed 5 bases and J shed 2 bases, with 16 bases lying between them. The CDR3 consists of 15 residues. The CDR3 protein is CASSPGPAMAYEQYF. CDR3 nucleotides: TGTGCCAGCAGTCCTGGCCCGGCCATGGCCTACGAGCAGTACTTC.

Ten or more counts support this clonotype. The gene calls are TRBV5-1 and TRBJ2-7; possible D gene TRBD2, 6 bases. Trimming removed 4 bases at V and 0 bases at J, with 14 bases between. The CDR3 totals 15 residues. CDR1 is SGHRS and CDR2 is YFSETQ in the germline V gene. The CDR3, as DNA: TGCGCCAGCAGCCTTGGTTCCGGGGGCTCCTACGAGCAGTACTTC. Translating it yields CASSLGSGGSYEQYF.

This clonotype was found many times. The CDR3 is CASSLGWSSDLNEQFF. The DNA for the CDR3 is TGTGCCAGCAGCTTAGGCTGGTCTAGCGACCTGAATGAGCAGTTCTTC. V is TRBV13 and J is TRBJ2-1; weak D call: TRBD2 (6 bases). The V gene's germline CDR1 is PRHDT and CDR2 FYEKMQ (reference sequence). The CDR3 is 16 amino acids. V was trimmed by 0 bases and J by 7 bases, leaving 16 bases between them.